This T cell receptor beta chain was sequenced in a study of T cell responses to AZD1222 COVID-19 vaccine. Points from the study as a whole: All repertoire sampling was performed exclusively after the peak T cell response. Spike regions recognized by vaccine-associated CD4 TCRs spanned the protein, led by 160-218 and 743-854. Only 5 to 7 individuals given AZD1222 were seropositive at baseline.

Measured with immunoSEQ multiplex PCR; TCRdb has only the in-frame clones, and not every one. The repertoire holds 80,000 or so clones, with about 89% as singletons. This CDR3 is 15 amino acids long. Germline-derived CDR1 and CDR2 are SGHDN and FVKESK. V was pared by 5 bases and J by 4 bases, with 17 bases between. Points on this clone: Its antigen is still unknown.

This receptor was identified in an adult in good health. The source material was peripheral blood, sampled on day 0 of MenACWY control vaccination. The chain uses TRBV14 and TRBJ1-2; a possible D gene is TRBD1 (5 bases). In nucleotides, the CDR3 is TGTGCCAGCAGCTCCACGGGGGAGTGGGGCTATGGCTACACCTTC. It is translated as CASSSTGEWGYGYTF.